This TCR beta chain was identified during a study of blood T cell repertoires in COVID-19. About the research overall: Whether acute or convalescent, the COVID-19 samples came from the United States, Italy and Spain.

Exposed enrollees encountered a COVID-19 case at some point within 2 weeks before study entry. The V gene's germline CDR1 is SGHAT and CDR2 FQNNGV. The CDR3 loop spans 13 amino acids. The V end was cut by 6 bases, the J end by 4 bases, with 12 bases between. Using immunoSEQ multiplex PCR, the repertoire was profiled, and TCRdb retains in-frame clones only, with some absent. Altogether roughly 380,000 clones are present, approximately 91% being singletons, with the ten largest covering over 0.9%. The sequenced sample was PBMCs or T cells enriched from blood (not recorded which). The receptor comes from a woman between 25 and 40 years old who had been exposed to COVID-19. This chain uses TRBV11-2 with TRBJ1-1; D is perhaps TRBD1 (6 bases). CDR3 bases: TGTGCCAGCAGTCGGACAGCCGCCACTGAAGCTTTCTTT. Translation gives CASSRTAATEAFF.